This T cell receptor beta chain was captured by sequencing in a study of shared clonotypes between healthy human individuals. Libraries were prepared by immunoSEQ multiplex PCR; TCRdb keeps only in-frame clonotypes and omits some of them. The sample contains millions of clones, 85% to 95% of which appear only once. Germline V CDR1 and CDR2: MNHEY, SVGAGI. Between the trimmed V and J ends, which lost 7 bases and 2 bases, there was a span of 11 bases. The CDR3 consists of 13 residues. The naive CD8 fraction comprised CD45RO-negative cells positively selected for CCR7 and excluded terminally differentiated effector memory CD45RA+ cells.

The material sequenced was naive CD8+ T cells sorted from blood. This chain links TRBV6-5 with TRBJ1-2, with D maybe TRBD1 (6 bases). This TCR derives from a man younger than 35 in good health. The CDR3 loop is CASTHGGNYGYTF. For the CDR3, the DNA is TGTGCCAGCACCCACGGGGGCAACTATGGCTACACCTTC.